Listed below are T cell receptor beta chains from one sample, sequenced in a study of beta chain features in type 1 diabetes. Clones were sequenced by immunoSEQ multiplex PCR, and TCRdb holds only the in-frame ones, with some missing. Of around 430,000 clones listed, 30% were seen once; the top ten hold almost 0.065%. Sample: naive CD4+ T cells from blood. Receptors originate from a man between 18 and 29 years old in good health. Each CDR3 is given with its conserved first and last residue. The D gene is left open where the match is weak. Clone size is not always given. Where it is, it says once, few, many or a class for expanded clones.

CAWDPTGYNTGELFF	TGTGCCTGGGACCCGACAGGTTACAACACCGGGGAGCTGTTTTTT	.	.	TRBJ2-2	15	TRBV30
CASSLAGDEQYF	TGTGCCAGCAGCTTAGCCGGAGACGAGCAGTACTTC	.	.	TRBJ2-7	12	TRBV11-2
CASSQAVQETQYF	TGTGCCAGCAGTCAAGCGGTTCAAGAGACCCAGTACTTC	.	.	TRBJ2-5	13	TRBV7-2
CASSQDRTSVRGELFF	TGCGCCAGCAGCCAAGATAGGACTAGCGTACGCGGGGAGCTGTTTTTT	TRBD2	.	TRBJ2-2	16	TRBV4-1
CASVFRIGNTEAFF	TGTGCCAGCGTCTTCCGTATTGGCAACACTGAAGCTTTCTTT	.	.	TRBJ1-1	14	TRBV7-3
CASSPQLRARSTDTQYF	TGTGCCAGCAGCCCCCAACTGAGAGCGCGTAGCACAGATACGCAGTATTTT	.	once	TRBJ2-3	17	TRBV7-2
CASSSMTSGRQYEQYF	TGTGCCAGCAGCTCAATGACTAGCGGGAGGCAATACGAGCAGTACTTC	TRBD2	.	TRBJ2-7	16	TRBV5-4
CASSPTLLAKNIQYF	TGTGCCAGCTCACCCACACTTCTAGCCAAAAACATTCAGTACTTC	.	.	TRBJ2-4	15	TRBV18
CASRRTGGDTQYF	TGTGCCAGCAGGAGGACAGGGGGAGATACGCAGTATTTT	TRBD1	.	TRBJ2-3	13	TRBV11-1
CASSLDRVEQFF	TGTGCCAGCAGCCTAGACAGGGTTGAGCAGTTCTTC	TRBD1	.	TRBJ2-1	12	TRBV7-2
CAWARTGANNQPQHF	TGTGCCTGGGCCCGGACAGGGGCAAACAATCAGCCCCAGCATTTT	TRBD1	few	TRBJ1-5	15	TRBV30
CSVPGGTGGNHEQYF	TGCAGCGTCCCCGGCGGGACAGGGGGTAATCACGAGCAGTACTTC	TRBD1	few	TRBJ2-7	15	TRBV29-1
CASSQNSLYGYTF	TGTGCCAGCAGTCAAAATTCTCTCTATGGCTACACCTTC	.	few	TRBJ1-2	13	TRBV2
CAWSFVPDFVNEQYF	TGTGCCTGGAGTTTTGTCCCGGACTTTGTCAACGAGCAGTACTTC	.	few	TRBJ2-7	15	TRBV30
CSVARTGNTGELFF	TGCAGCGTTGCAAGGACGGGGAACACCGGGGAGCTGTTTTTT	.	few	TRBJ2-2	14	TRBV29-1
CASSSSIAGRGREQYF	TGTGCCAGCAGCTCCTCAATAGCGGGAAGGGGCCGGGAGCAGTACTTC	TRBD2	.	TRBJ2-7	16	TRBV7-9
CASRQSYGYTF	TGTGCCAGCAGGCAGTCCTATGGCTACACCTTC	.	once	TRBJ1-2	11	TRBV2
CASSQDLFVVPYNEQFF	TGCGCCAGCAGCCAAGATCTTTTTGTGGTTCCCTACAATGAGCAGTTCTTC	.	.	TRBJ2-1	17	TRBV4-1
CASSRLGGSGTGELFF	TGTGCCAGCAGCCGACTGGGAGGGTCGGGCACCGGGGAGCTGTTTTTT	TRBD2	.	TRBJ2-2	16	TRBV9
CACRDSSYNEQFF	TGTGCCTGCCGGGACTCGTCCTACAATGAGCAGTTCTTC	.	.	TRBJ2-1	13	TRBV30
CSVVMASGLHEQFF	TGCAGCGTTGTTATGGCTAGCGGGCTCCATGAGCAGTTCTTC	TRBD2	.	TRBJ2-1	14	TRBV29-1
CSVEGPYNYGYTF	TGCAGCGTTGAGGGACCGTATAACTATGGCTACACCTTC	.	.	TRBJ1-2	13	TRBV29-1
CASSQPAGGQETQYF	TGCGCCAGCAGCCAGCCAGCGGGAGGCCAAGAGACCCAGTACTTC	TRBD2	few	TRBJ2-5	15	TRBV5-1
CASNRQGSYEQYF	TGTGCCAGCAACCGACAGGGATCCTACGAGCAGTACTTC	TRBD1	.	TRBJ2-7	13	TRBV27
CASSLTGTHYEQYF	TGTGCCAGCAGCTTAACCGGGACACACTACGAGCAGTACTTC	.	.	TRBJ2-7	14	TRBV7-2
CASSLGLASGNEQFF	TGCGCCAGCAGCTTGGGACTAGCGTCTGGGAATGAGCAGTTCTTC	TRBD2	.	TRBJ2-1	15	TRBV5-1
CAWRGVAGTYEQYF	TGTGCCTGGAGAGGTGTAGCGGGTACCTACGAGCAGTACTTC	TRBD2	few	TRBJ2-7	14	TRBV30
CASSPKAGGSLDEQFF	TGTGCCAGCAGCCCGAAAGCGGGAGGGTCCCTTGATGAGCAGTTCTTC	TRBD2	.	TRBJ2-1	16	TRBV5-4
CASSPMTGSSYEQYF	TGTGCCAGCAGCCCGATGACAGGTTCAAGCTACGAGCAGTACTTC	.	.	TRBJ2-7	15	TRBV9
CASSISGANVLTF	TGTGCCAGTAGTATTAGTGGGGCCAACGTCCTGACTTTC	.	few	TRBJ2-6	13	TRBV19
CASSSGTTPYEQYF	TGCGCCAGCAGCTCTGGGACAACCCCCTACGAGCAGTACTTC	.	few	TRBJ2-7	14	TRBV5-1
CASSLTRGRTDTQYF	TGTGCCAGCAGCTTAACCAGGGGGCGGACAGATACGCAGTATTTT	TRBD1	.	TRBJ2-3	15	TRBV7-2